A single count supports the clone carrying this T cell receptor (beta chain). Its matching antigen is unknown. Some clones are missing from TCRdb's copy, which holds only in-frame ones; the method was immunoSEQ multiplex PCR. The sample consists of 100,000 to 150,000 clones, just over 85% of them appearing once. CDR1 SGHTS and CDR2 YDEGEE come from the germline V gene. The CDR3 contains 14 residues. V lost 3 bases, J lost 1 base, and 1 base stayed unmatched. This sample is part of a study of T cell responses to AZD1222 COVID-19 vaccine. Across the study: Pooling of second doses given at about 4 or about 12 weeks was done.

Overall study results and limits: Baseline seropositives among AZD1222 recipients totaled only five or six. At 160-218 and 743-854, vaccine-associated CD4 TCRs were dominant, and they spanned spike. Increased Spike-specific TCR breadth and depth were observed after two AZD1222 doses.

Specimen: peripheral blood, collected on day 0 of AZD1222 vaccination. This sequence joins TRBV5-8 and TRBJ1-2, with TRBD1 matching over 9 bases. This TCR came from an adult in good health. This CDR3 is CASSWTGVNYGYTF. DNA for the CDR3: TGTGCCAGCAGCTGGACAGGGGTTAACTATGGCTACACCTTC.